This is a list of T cell receptor beta chains from one sample in a study of blood T cell repertoires in COVID-19. Sequencing was performed with immunoSEQ multiplex PCR; in TCRdb, only in-frame clones are kept and a portion is missing. The table lists approximately 94,000 clones, less than 90% of them singletons. Material for sequencing was peripheral blood. These receptors all stem from a man under 40 in a cohort sampled during active COVID-19. Each CDR3 is given with its conserved first and last residue. D genes are given only for firm matches.

J gene,V gene,D gene,CDR3 protein,CDR3 DNA
TRBJ2-2,TRBV6-2/TRBV6-3,NA,CASSYSLTDSKMNTGELFF,TGTGCCAGCAGTTACTCTCTGACGGACTCTAAAATGAACACCGGGGAGCTGTTTTTT
TRBJ1-4,TRBV30,NA,CAWSVSDRRNEKLFF,TGTGCCTGGAGTGTATCTGACAGGCGTAATGAAAAACTGTTTTTT
TRBJ2-4,TRBV5-1,TRBD1,CASSSRTGSDIQYF,TGCGCCAGCAGCTCTCGGACAGGGTCAGACATTCAGTACTTC
TRBJ1-2,TRBV6-2/TRBV6-3,NA,CASSYPTGGTGYTF,TGTGCCAGCAGTTACCCGACCGGAGGGACCGGCTACACCTTC
TRBJ2-7,TRBV30,NA,CAWGGTSSEQYF,TGTGCCTGGGGAGGTACTAGTTCCGAGCAGTACTTC
TRBJ2-5,TRBV29-1,TRBD1,CSVSRDRETQYF,TGCAGCGTTTCTCGGGACAGAGAGACCCAGTACTTC
TRBJ1-5,TRBV9,NA,CASSVGGSNNQPQHF,TGTGCCAGCAGCGTAGGGGGCAGCAACAATCAGCCCCAGCATTTT
TRBJ1-1,TRBV5-4,NA,CASSLGTGGAGTEAFF,TGTGCCAGCAGTTTGGGGACGGGGGGCGCCGGTACTGAAGCTTTCTTT
TRBJ1-1,TRBV30,NA,CAWSEIRGWTEAFF,TGTGCCTGGAGTGAGATAAGGGGTTGGACTGAAGCTTTCTTT
TRBJ2-1,TRBV3-1/TRBV3-2,TRBD1,CASSRTGQRYNEQFF,TGTGCCAGCAGCCGGACGGGACAGCGGTACAATGAGCAGTTCTTC
TRBJ2-5,TRBV7-2,NA,CASSLGQGETQYF,TGTGCCAGCAGCTTAGGCCAGGGAGAGACCCAGTACTTC